This section outlines one T cell receptor beta chain sequence together with its context. CDR3 length: 11 amino acids. Germline V CDR1 and CDR2: DFQATT, SNEGSKA (reference sequence). V was cut by 5 bases and J by 10 bases, with 11 bases left in between. The data were taken from a study of blood T cell repertoires in COVID-19. Study overall: Sources were T cells, B-cell-depleted T cells, or PBMCs; the material itself was cDNA or gDNA.

Authors' data handling: By means of reference gene primer amplification, nucleated cell counts were estimated. The protocol was immunoSEQ multiplex PCR, while the TCRdb copy is restricted to in-frame clones and leaves out a portion. From that table come the V and J calls and clone size; the DNA was used to work out D and trimming. The data hold around 280,000 clones, with about 90% observed a single time. The sample was peripheral blood. The V and J genes are TRBV20-1 and TRBJ1-4, with D possibly being TRBD1 (5 bases). This clonotype was sampled from a young woman with COVID-19, enrolled during active disease. The CDR3 sequence is CSAFGGGKLFF. CDR3 sequence (DNA): TGCAGTGCTTTTGGGGGGGGAAAACTGTTTTTT.